This T cell receptor beta chain was documented in a study of CD8 T cells in ankylosing spondylitis. Overall study results and limits: Disease-linked clones were CD8+ and relatively rare in peripheral blood. Apparently characteristic of ankylosing spondylitis blood was a TCR beta motif (roughly eight highly homologous variants). Reportedly, disease-linked clones are significantly enriched in ankylosing spondylitis patients' matched synovial fluid.

V shed 5 bases and J shed 7 bases, with 15 bases lying between them. CDR3 length: 15 residues. The germline CDR1 and CDR2 sequences are SGHAT and FQNNGV. One entry per CDR3 protein, called by TCRdb with MiXCR from the 5' RACE reads. Of roughly 180,000 distinct CDR3 sequences listed, 11% are singletons. This clonotype was detected only a few times. Its antigen is undetermined. The chain couples TRBV11-2 to TRBJ1-6, with D maybe TRBD1 (6 bases). The specimen sequenced was blood, either unsorted or a sorted T cell fraction (not recorded which). The TCR comes from a male donor with ankylosing spondylitis or in good health (not recorded which). This chain's CDR3 is CASSPGQFLNSPLHF. In nucleotides, the CDR3 is TGTGCCAGCAGCCCCGGACAGTTCTTAAATTCACCCCTCCACTTT.